A single sample gave rise to the 10 T cell receptor beta chains below, sequenced in a study of cytomegalovirus exposure and HLA in healthy donors. 13 Jbeta primers and 60 Vbeta primers were used for the PCR. The table came from immunoSEQ multiplex PCR; TCRdb's copy has only in-frame clones and leaves some out. The sample lists 99,000 or so clones, 65% to 80% seen once, with roughly a sixth in the top ten. The sample consisted of PBMCs. These receptors all come from a man aged 55-75 years in good health and CMV-seropositive.

For this clone: At one end the junction does not follow the germline gene, possibly because of a read error. The gene calls are TRBV6-6 and TRBJ1-2; D uncertain. CDR1 is MNHNY, CDR2 SVGAGI, per germline (reference sequence). The CDR3 is 12 residues long. CDR3 coding DNA: TGTACCAGCAGTCGCGAAAACTATGGCTACACCTTC. Translating it yields CTSSRENYGYTF.

The V and J genes are TRBV2 and TRBJ1-5; TRBD1 matches at 8 bases. The trim removed 6 bases at V and 6 bases at J, leaving 7 bases unmatched. Germline CDR1 and CDR2: SNHLY and FYNNEI. This CDR3 spans 14 amino acids. The DNA for the CDR3 is TGTGCCAGCAGGACAGGGGAAGAAGGTCAGCCCCAGCATTTT. This sequence encodes CASRTGEEGQPQHF.

The chain has TRBV6-6 and TRBJ1-1; D is ambiguous. CDR1 is MNHNY, CDR2 SVGAGI, per germline (reference sequence). The CDR3 length is 14 residues. V was pared by 0 bases and J by 3 bases, with 8 bases between. The CDR3 region has the DNA TGTGCCAGCAGTTACTCGCGTGGGCACACTGAAGCTTTCTTT. This encodes CASSYSRGHTEAFF.

The J gene is TRBJ1-2, the V gene TRBV6-1; D possibly corresponds to TRBD1 (6 bases). V lost 2 bases, J lost 4 bases, and 11 bases lay in between. CDR1 and CDR2 (germline): MNHNS, SASEGT. The CDR3 loop spans 14 amino acids. The CDR3 protein is CASSELWGPYGYTF. In nucleotides, the CDR3 is TGTGCCAGCAGTGAATTGTGGGGGCCCTATGGCTACACCTTC.

This rearrangement joins TRBV14 to TRBJ2-7; D is possibly TRBD2 (6 bases). The CDR3 sequence is 15 residues long. Germline V gives CDR1 SGHDN, CDR2 FVKESK. The ends were cut back, 4 bases at V and 3 bases at J, with 16 bases in the middle. The CDR3 region has the DNA TGTGCCAGCAGCCTTGCAGGCGGGGCATTCTACGAGCAGTACTTC. It is translated as CASSLAGGAFYEQYF. Looking up the rest from reference TRBV14 and TRBJ2-7 gives the full variable domain: EAGVTQFPSHSVIEKGQTVTLRCDPISGHDNLYWYRRVMGKEIKFLLHFVKESKQDESGMPNNRFLAERTGGTYSTLKVQPAELEDSGVYFCASSLAGGAFYEQYFGPGTRLTVT.

The rearrangement uses TRBV4-1 and TRBJ2-1; D gene ambiguous. Trimming stripped 1 base from V and 0 bases from J, with 10 bases between. Germline-derived CDR1 and CDR2 are MGHRA and YSYEKL. This CDR3 comprises 16 residues. The CDR3 DNA reads as TGCGCCAGCAGCCAAGTGGCCCCCAGCTCCTACAATGAGCAGTTCTTC. Translation: CASSQVAPSSYNEQFF.

The chain joins TRBV7-9 to TRBJ2-7, with 9 bases fitting TRBD1. Trimming at V came to 2 bases and at J to 3 bases, leaving 8 bases not matched to a gene. In germline, CDR1 is SEHNR, CDR2 FQNEAQ (reference sequence). The CDR3 has 16 amino acids. CDR3 sequence reads: CASSLTITGGSYEQYF. DNA for the CDR3: TGTGCCAGCAGCTTAACAATAACAGGGGGCAGCTACGAGCAGTACTTC.

The rearrangement joins TRBV21-1 to TRBJ2-4; TRBD2 is the table's D call and was not checked against the DNA. TRBV21-1 is given as a pseudogene. The CDR3 spans 17 residues. The CDR3: CASNGTSGGEAKNIQYF. For the CDR3, the DNA is TGTGCCAGCAACGGGACTAGCGGGGGTGAAGCCAAAAACATTCAGTACTTC.

This clone came up once. The rearrangement joins TRBV6-5 to TRBJ2-7, with TRBD1 as a possible D gene (5 bases). Deletions cut 1 base from V and 4 bases from J, with 17 bases between. The CDR3 extends over 16 amino acids. Germline CDR1 MNHEY, CDR2 SVGAGI. This CDR3 reads CASSYYSGFHPYEQYF. In nucleotides, the CDR3 is TGTGCCAGCAGTTACTATTCAGGGTTTCACCCTTACGAGCAGTACTTC.

The V call is TRBV5-1, the J call TRBJ2-7, with D perhaps TRBD2 (5 bases). The CDR3 consists of 16 residues. V gave up 0 bases and J gave up 0 bases, with 13 bases separating them. Germline V gene lookup returns CDR1 SGHRS and CDR2 YFSETQ. The CDR3 protein is CASSLGLRPSSYEQYF. The CDR3 nucleotides read TGCGCCAGCAGCTTGGGACTACGGCCCAGCTCCTACGAGCAGTACTTC.